This entry concerns a single T cell receptor (beta chain). Its antigen is unknown. TCRdb processed the 5' RACE reads anew with MiXCR; each CDR3 protein has one entry. The repertoire includes about 530,000 distinct CDR3 sequences, approximately 20% of them detected once, and 0.4% to 0.6% sits in the top ten. These data originate in a study of identical twins. Study observations and caveats: The models gave estimates that fell short of the out-of-frame TCR alpha sharing seen in monozygotic twins. Conclusions rested on cross-sectional statistics rather than following the same donors.

J was trimmed by 4 bases and V by 1 base; bases with no gene match: 8. CDR1 DFQATT and CDR2 SNEGSKA come from the germline V gene (reference sequence). CDR3 length equals 15 residues. Another study also made use of these data, one on yellow fever vaccine responses in identical twins.

Sequencing was carried out using CD4+ T cells sorted from blood. The V call is TRBV20-1, the J call TRBJ2-3; 7 bases are shared with TRBD1. The origin of this receptor is a woman aged 18-29 years in good health. CDR3: CSARGLGGISDTQYF. DNA for the CDR3: TGCAGTGCTAGAGGATTAGGGGGCATCTCAGATACGCAGTATTTT.